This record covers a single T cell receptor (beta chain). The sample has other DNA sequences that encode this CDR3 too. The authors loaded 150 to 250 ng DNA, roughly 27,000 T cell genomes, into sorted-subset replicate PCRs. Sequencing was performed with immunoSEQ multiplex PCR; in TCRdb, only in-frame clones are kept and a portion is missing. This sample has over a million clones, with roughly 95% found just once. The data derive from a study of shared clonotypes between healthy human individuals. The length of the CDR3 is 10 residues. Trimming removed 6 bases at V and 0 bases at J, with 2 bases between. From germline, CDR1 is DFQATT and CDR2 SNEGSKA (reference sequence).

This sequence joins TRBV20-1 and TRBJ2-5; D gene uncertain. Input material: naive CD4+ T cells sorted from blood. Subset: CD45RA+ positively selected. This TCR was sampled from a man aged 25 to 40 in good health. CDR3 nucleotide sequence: TGCAGTGCGGACCAAGAGACCCAGTACTTC. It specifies CSADQETQYF.